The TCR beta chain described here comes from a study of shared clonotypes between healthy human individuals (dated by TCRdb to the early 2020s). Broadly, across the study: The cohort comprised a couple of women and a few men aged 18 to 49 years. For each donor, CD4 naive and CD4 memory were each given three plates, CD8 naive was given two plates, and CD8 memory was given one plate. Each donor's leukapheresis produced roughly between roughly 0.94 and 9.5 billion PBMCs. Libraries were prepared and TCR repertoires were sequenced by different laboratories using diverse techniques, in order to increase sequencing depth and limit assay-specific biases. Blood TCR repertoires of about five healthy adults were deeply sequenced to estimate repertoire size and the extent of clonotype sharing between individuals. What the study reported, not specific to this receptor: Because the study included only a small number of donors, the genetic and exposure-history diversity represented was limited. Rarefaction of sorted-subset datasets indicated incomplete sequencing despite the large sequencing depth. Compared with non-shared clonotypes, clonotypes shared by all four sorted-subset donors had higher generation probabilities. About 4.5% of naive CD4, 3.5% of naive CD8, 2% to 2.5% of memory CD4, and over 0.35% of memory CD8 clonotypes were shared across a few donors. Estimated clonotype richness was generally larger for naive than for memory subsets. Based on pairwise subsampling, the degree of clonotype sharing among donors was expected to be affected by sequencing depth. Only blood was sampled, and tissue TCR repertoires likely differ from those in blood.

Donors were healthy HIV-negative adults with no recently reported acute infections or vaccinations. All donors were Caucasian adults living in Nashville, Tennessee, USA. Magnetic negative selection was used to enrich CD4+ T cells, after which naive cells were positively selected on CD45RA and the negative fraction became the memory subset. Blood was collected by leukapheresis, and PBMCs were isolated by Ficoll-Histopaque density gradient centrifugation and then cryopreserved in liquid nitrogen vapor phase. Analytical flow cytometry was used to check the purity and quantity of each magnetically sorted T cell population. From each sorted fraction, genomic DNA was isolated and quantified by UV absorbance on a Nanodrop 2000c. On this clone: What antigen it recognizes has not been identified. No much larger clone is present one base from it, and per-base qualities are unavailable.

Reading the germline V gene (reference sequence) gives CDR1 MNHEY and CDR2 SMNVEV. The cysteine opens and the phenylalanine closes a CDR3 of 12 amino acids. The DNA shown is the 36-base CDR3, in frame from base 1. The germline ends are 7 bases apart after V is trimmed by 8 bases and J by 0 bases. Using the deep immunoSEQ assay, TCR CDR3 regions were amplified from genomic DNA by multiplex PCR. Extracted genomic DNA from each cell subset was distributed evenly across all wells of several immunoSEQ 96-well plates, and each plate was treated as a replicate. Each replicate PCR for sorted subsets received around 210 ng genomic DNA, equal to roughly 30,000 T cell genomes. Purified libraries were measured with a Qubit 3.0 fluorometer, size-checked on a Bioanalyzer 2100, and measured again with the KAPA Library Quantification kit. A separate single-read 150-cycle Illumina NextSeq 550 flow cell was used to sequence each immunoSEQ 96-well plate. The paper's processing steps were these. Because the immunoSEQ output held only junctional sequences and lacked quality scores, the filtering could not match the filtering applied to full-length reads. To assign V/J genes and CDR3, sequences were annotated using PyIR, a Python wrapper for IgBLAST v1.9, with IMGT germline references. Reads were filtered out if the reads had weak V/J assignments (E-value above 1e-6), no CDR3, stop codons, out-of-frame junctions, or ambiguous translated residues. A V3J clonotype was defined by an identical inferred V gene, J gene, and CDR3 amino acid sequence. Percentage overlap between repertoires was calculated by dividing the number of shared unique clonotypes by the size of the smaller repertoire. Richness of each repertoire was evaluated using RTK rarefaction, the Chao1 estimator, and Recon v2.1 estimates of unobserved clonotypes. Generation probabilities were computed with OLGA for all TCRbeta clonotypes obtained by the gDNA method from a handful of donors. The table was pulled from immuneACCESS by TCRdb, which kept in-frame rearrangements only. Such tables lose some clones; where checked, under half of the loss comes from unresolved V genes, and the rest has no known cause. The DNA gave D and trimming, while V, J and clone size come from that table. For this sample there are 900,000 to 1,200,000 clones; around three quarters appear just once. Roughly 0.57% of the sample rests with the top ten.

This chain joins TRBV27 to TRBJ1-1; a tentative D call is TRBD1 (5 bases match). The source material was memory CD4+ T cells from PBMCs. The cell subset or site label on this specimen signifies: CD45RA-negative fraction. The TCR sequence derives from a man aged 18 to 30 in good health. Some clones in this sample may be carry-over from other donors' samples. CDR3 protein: CASPRVNTEAFF. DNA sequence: TGTGCCAGCCCCAGGGTGAACACTGAAGCTTTCTTT.